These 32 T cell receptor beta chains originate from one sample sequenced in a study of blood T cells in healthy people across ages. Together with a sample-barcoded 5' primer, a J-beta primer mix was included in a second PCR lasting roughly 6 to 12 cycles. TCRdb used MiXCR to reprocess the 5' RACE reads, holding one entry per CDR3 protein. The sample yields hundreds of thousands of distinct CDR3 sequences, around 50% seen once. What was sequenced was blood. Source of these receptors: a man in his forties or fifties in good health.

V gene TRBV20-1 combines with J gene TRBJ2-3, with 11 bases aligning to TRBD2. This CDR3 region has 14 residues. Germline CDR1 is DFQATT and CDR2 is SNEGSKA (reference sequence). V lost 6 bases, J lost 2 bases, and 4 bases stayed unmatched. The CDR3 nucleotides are TGCAGTGCCCAGGGACTAGCGGACACAGATACGCAGTATTTT. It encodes CSAQGLADTDTQYF.

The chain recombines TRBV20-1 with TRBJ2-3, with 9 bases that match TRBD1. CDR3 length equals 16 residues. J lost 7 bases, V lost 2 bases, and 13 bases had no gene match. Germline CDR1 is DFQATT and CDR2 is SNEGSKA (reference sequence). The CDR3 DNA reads TGCAGTGCTAGACGCCCCGGACAGGGGAGGATGAATACGCAGTATTTT. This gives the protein CSARRPGQGRMNTQYF.

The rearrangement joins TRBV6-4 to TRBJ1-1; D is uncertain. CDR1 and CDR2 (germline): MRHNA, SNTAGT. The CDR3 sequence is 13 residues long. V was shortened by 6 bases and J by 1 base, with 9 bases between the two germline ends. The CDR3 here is CASRRTENTEAFF. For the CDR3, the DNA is TGTGCCAGCAGGCGGACGGAGAACACTGAAGCTTTCTTT.

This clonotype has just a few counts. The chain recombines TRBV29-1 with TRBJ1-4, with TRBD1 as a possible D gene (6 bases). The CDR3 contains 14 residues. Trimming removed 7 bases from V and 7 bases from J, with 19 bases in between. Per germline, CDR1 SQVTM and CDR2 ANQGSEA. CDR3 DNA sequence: TGCAGCGCTAGGCCAGGGGTAGGGGCTGAAAAACTGTTTTTT. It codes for CSARPGVGAEKLFF.

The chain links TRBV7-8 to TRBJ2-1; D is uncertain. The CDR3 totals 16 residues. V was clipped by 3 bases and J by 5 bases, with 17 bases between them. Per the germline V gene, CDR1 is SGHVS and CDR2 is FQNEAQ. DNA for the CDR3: TGTGCCAGCAGCTTTGTGCAGGAAACACACAACAATGAGCAGTTCTTC. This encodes CASSFVQETHNNEQFF. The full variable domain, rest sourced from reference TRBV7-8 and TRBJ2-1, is GAGVSQSPRYKVAKRGQDVALRCDPISGHVSLFWYQQALGQGPEFLTYFQNEAQLDKSGLPSDRFFAERPEGSVSTLKIQRTQQEDSAVYLCASSFVQETHNNEQFFGPGTRLTVL.

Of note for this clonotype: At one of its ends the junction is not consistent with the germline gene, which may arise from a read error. CDR3: CASSGLAGVGEQFF. The CDR3 nucleotides are TGCGCCAGCAGCGGACTAGCGGGAGTCGGTGAGCAGTTCTTC. The chain links TRBV28 to TRBJ2-1, with TRBD2 matching over 13 bases. CDR3 size: 14 residues. CDR1 is MDHEN and CDR2 is SYDVKM in the germline V gene.

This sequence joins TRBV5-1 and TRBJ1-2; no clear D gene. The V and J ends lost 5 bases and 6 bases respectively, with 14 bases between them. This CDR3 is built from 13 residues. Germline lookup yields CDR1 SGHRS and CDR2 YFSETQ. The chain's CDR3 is CASRDSGVDGYTF. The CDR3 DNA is TGCGCCAGCAGGGACTCCGGGGTGGATGGCTACACCTTC.

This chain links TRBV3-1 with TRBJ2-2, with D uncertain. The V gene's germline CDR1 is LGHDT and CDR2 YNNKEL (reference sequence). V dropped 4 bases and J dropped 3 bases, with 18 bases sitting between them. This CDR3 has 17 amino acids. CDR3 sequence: CASSLQDLGYYTGELFF. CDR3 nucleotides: TGTGCCAGCAGCCTCCAGGACCTCGGATACTACACCGGGGAGCTGTTTTTT.

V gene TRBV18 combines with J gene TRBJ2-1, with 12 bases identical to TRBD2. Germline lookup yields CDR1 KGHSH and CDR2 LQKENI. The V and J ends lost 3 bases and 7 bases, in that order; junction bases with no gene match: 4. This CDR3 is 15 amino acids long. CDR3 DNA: TGTGCCAGCTCACCGGCCCTAGCGGGGGGGAATGAGCAGTTCTTC. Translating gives CASSPALAGGNEQFF.

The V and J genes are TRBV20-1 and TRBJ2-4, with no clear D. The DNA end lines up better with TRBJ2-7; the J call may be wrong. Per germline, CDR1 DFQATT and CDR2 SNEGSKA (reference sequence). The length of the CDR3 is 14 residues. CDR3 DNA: TGCAGTGCTAGAGATAGTGCGAGATATGGCGAGCAGTACTTC. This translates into CSARDSARYGEQYF.

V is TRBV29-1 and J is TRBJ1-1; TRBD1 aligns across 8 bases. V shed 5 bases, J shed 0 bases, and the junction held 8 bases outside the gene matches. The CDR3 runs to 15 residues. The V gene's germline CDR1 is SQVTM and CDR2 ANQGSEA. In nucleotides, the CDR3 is TGCAGCGTTATTCTCTGGACAGGGCTGAACACTGAAGCTTTCTTT. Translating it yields CSVILWTGLNTEAFF.

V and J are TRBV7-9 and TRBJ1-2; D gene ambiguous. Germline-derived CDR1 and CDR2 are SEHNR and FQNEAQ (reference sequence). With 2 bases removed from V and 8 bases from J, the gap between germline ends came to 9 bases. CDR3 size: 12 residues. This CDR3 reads CASSLPEGGYTF. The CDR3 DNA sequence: TGTGCCAGCAGCTTACCCGAGGGCGGCTACACCTTC.

This CDR3 is CASSQGTGGDEGYTF. CDR3 nucleotides: TGTGCCAGCAGCCAAGGGACAGGGGGCGATGAAGGCTACACCTTC. The chain is built from TRBV7-9 and TRBJ1-2; 12 bases match TRBD1. CDR3 size: 15 residues. The V segment lost 5 bases and the J segment 8 bases; nucleotides outside the gene matches: 9. Germline-derived CDR1 and CDR2 are SEHNR and FQNEAQ (reference sequence).

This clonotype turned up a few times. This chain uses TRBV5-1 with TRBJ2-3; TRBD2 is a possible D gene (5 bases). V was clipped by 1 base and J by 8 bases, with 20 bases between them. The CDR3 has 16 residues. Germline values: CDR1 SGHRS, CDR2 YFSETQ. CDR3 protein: CASSLRASSSQLTQYF. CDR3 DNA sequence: TGCGCCAGCAGCTTGAGAGCGTCTAGCAGTCAGCTTACGCAGTATTTT.

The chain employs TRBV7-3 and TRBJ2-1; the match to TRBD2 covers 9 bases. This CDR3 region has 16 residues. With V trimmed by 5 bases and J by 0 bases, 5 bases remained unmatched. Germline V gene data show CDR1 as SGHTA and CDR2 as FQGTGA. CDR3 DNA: TGTGCCAGCAGCCCGAATAGCGGGAGCTCCTACAATGAGCAGTTCTTC. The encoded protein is CASSPNSGSSYNEQFF.

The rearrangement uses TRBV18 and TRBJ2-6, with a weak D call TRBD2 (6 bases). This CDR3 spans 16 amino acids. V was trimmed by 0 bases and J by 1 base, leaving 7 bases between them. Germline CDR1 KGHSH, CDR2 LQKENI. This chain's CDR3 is CASSPPGGSGANVLTF. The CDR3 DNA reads TGTGCCAGCTCACCACCGGGAGGATCTGGGGCCAACGTCCTGACTTTC. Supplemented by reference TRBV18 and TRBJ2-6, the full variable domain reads NAGVMQNPRHLVRRRGQEARLRCSPMKGHSHVYWYRQLPEEGLKFMVYLQKENIIDESGMPKERFSAEFPKEGPSILRIQQVVRGDSAAYFCASSPPGGSGANVLTFGAGSRLTVL.

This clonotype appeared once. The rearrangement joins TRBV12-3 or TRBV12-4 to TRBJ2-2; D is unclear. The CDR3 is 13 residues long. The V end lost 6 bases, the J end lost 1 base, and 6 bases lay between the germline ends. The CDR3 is CASRWENTGELFF. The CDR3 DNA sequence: TGTGCCAGCAGGTGGGAGAACACCGGGGAGCTGTTTTTT.

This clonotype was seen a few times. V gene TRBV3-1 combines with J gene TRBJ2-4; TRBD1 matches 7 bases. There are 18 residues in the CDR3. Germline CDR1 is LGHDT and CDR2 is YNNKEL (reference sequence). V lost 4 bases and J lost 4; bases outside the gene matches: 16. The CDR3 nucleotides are TGTGCCAGCAGCCCCCAAAATTCAGGGCCGGGACAGAAAAACATTCAGTACTTC. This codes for CASSPQNSGPGQKNIQYF.

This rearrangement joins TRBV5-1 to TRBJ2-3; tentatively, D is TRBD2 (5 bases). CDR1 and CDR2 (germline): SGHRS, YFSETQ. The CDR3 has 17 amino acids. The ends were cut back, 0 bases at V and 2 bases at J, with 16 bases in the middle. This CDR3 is CASSLGGLASTTDTQYF. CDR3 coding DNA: TGCGCCAGCAGCTTGGGAGGTTTGGCTAGCACCACAGATACGCAGTATTTT.

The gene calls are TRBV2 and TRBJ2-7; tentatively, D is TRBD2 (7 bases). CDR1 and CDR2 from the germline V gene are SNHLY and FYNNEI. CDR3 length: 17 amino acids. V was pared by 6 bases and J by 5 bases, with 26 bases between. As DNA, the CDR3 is TGTGCCAGCAGCCCATCGCCGGGGGGCGAAAAGATCCACGAGCAGTACTTC. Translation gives CASSPSPGGEKIHEQYF.

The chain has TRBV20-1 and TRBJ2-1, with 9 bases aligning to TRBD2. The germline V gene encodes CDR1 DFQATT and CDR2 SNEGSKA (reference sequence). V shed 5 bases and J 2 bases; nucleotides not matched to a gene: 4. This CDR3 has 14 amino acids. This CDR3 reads CSAPSSGAYNEQFF. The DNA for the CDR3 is TGCAGTGCTCCATCTAGCGGGGCCTACAATGAGCAGTTCTTC.

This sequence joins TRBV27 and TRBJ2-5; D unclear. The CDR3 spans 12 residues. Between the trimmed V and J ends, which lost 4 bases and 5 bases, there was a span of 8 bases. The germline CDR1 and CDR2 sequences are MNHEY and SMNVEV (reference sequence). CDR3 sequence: CASSSLAETQYF. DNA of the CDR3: TGTGCCAGCAGTTCCCTCGCCGAGACCCAGTACTTC.

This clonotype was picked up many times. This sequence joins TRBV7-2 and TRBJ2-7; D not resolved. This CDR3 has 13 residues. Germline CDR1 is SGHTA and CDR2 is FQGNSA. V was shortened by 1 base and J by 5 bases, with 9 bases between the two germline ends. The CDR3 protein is CASSLVSSDEQYF. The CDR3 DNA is TGTGCCAGCAGCTTAGTTTCATCCGACGAGCAGTACTTC.

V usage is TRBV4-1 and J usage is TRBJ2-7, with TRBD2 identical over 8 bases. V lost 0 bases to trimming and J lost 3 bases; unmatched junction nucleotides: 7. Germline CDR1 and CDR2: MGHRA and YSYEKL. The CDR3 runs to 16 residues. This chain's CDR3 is CASSQDGLAGSYEQYF. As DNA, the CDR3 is TGCGCCAGCAGCCAAGATGGGCTAGCGGGCAGCTACGAGCAGTACTTC.

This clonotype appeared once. The CDR3 DNA reads TGTGCCAGCAGCCAAGATTCGGGATTCCGGGGGCATGAGCAGTTCTTC. Residues: CASSQDSGFRGHEQFF. This sequence joins TRBV3-1 and TRBJ2-1; D assignment may be TRBD1 or TRBD2 (6 bases each). The V end was cut by 0 bases, the J end by 8 bases, with 17 bases between. CDR3 length equals 16 residues. Germline CDR1 LGHDT, CDR2 YNNKEL (reference sequence).

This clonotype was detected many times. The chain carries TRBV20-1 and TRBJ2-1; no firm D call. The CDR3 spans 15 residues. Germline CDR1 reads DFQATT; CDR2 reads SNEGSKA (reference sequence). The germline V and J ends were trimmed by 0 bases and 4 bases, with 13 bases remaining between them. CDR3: CSARDGQNGYNEQFF. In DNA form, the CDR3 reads TGCAGTGCTAGAGATGGTCAGAACGGATACAATGAGCAGTTCTTC.

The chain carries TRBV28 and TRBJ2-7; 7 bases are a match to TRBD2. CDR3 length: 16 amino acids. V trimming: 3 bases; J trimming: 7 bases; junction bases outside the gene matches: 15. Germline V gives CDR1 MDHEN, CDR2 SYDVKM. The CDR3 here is CASSFSPGGSPSEQYF. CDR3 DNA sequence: TGTGCCAGCAGTTTTAGCCCGGGCGGGAGCCCCTCAGAGCAGTACTTC.

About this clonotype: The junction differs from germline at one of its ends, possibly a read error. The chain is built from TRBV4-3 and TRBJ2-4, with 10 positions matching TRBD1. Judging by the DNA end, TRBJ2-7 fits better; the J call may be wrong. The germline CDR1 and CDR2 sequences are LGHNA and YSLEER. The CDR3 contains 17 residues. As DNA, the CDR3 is TGCGCCGGCAGCCAACTAATCTCGACAGGGGGCATTAACGAGCAGTACTTC. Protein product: CAGSQLISTGGINEQYF.

The chain's CDR3 is CASRPDSYNEQFF. The CDR3 region has the DNA TGTGCCAGCAGACCCGACAGTTACAATGAGCAGTTCTTC. The chain links TRBV6-5 to TRBJ2-1, with D possibly matching TRBD1 (5 bases). This CDR3 contains 13 residues. Trimming took off 6 bases at V and 4 bases at J, with 10 bases between the two ends. Looked up from germline, CDR1 is MNHEY and CDR2 is SVGAGI.

The CDR3 loop reads CASSQAPLESSYNEQFF. CDR3 DNA: TGCGCCAGCAGCCAAGCTCCCTTAGAGAGTTCCTACAATGAGCAGTTCTTC. V gene TRBV4-1 combines with J gene TRBJ2-1, with D uncertain. The V end was cut by 1 base, the J end by 1 base, with 14 bases between. Per germline, CDR1 MGHRA and CDR2 YSYEKL. The CDR3 contains 17 residues.

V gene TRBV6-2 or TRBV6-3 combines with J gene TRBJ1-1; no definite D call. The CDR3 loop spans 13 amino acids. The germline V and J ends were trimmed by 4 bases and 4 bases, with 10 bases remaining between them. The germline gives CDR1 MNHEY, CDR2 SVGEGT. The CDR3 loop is CASSWGVGTEAFF. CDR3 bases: TGTGCCAGCAGTTGGGGTGTAGGCACTGAAGCTTTCTTT.

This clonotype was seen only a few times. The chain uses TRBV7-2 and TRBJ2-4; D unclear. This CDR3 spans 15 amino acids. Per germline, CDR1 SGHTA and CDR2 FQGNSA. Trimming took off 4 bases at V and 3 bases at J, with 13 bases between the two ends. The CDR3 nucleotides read TGTGCCAGCAGCTACCGGTTGTCGGTCAAAAACATTCAGTACTTC. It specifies CASSYRLSVKNIQYF.